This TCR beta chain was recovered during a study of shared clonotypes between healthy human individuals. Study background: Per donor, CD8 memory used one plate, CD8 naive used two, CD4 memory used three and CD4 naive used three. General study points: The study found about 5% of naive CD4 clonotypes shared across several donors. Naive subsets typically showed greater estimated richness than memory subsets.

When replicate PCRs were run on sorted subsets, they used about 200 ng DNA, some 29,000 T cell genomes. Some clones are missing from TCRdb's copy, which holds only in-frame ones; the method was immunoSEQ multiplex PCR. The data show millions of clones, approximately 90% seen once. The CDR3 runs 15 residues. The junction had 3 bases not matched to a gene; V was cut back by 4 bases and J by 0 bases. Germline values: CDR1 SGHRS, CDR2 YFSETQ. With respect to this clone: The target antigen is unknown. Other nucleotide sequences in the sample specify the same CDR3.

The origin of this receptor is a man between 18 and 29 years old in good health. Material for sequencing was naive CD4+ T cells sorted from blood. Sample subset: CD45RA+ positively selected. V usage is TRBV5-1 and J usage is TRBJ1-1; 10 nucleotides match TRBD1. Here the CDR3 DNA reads TGCGCCAGCAGCCTGACAGGGGGCATGAACACTGAAGCTTTCTTT. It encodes CASSLTGGMNTEAFF.